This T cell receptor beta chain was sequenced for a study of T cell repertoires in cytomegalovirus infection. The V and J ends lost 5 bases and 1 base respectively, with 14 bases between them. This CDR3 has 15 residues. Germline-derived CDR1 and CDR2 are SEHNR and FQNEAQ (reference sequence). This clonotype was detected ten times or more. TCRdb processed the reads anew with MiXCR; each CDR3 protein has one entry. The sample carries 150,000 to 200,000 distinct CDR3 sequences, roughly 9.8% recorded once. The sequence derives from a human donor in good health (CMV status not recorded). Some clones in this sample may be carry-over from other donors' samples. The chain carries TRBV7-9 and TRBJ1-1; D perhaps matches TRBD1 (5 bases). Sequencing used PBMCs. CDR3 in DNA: TGTGCCAGCAGCCTGCACGGGACCGAGAACACTGAAGCTTTCTTT. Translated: CASSLHGTENTEAFF.